Reported below is one T cell receptor beta chain. The sample has other DNA sequences that encode this CDR3 too. The sample belongs to a study of control samples from healthy donors and cancer patients. Libraries were prepared by immunoSEQ multiplex PCR; TCRdb keeps only in-frame clonotypes and omits some of them. The data hold 100,000 to 150,000 clones, with approximately 92% observed a single time. The TCR sequence derives from a middle-aged man in good health. The material sequenced was blood.

For the CDR3, the DNA is TGTGCCAGCAGCGTAGGGGCTGCAACTAATGAAAAACTGTTTTTT. As protein: CASSVGAATNEKLFF. The chain is built from TRBV9 and TRBJ1-4; D not resolved. CDR1 is SGDLS and CDR2 is YYNGEE in the germline V gene. The CDR3 is 15 residues long. Trimming left V 0 bases short and J 0 bases short, with 6 bases between.